Below, one T cell receptor beta chain is given with its context. Its antigen is as yet unknown. These data originate in a study of siplizumab effects on memory and regulatory T cells. Points from the study as a whole: Apparently more diverse than memory cells, naive T cells also seemed major alloresponse contributors.

V lost 1 base and J lost 3, with 0 bases in between. CDR1 and CDR2 from the germline V gene are LGHNT and FRNRAP. This CDR3 spans 12 amino acids. Per individual sample, about 97,000 TCR templates were assayed. Clones were sequenced by immunoSEQ multiplex PCR, and TCRdb holds only the in-frame ones, with some missing. The sample shows 99,000 or so clones, 85% to 95% of them seen only once. The sequenced sample consisted of CD4+ T cells sorted from blood. The clonotype was recovered from a human donor in good health. V and J are TRBV12-5 and TRBJ2-2; D is ambiguous. The CDR3 protein is CASGLDTGELFF. CDR3 bases: TGTGCTAGTGGTTTGGACACCGGGGAGCTGTTTTTT.